The next 7 T cell receptor beta chains were all read from a single sample in a study of PD-1 blockade in classical Hodgkin lymphoma. Repertoires were generated with immunoSEQ multiplex PCR, while TCRdb's copy carries only in-frame clones and drops some. Here the sample spans about 85,000 clones, nearly 95% being singletons. Each and every patient relapsed after autologous stem cell transplantation, and patients got differing brentuximab vedotin exposure. The sample in question was peripheral blood mononuclear cells (PBMCs), obtained before the second cycle of nivolumab. These receptors all come from a human donor with classical Hodgkin lymphoma.

The chain uses TRBV6-5 and TRBJ2-2, with D possibly TRBD1 on 5 matching bases. The CDR3 is 14 amino acids. Germline CDR1 reads MNHEY; CDR2 reads SVGAGI. V was cut by 6 bases and J by 4 bases, with 12 bases left in between. The CDR3, as DNA: TGTGCCAGCAGCTCTACGACAGTCACCGGGGAGCTGTTTTTT. Its translation is CASSSTTVTGELFF.

This rearrangement joins TRBV27 to TRBJ1-1; D is perhaps TRBD1 (5 bases). The germline V gene has CDR1 MNHEY and CDR2 SMNVEV (reference sequence). V lost 3 bases to trimming and J lost 1 base, with 9 bases between them. The CDR3 runs to 14 residues. This CDR3 reads CASSFRQKNTEAFF. The CDR3 DNA reads TGTGCCAGCAGTTTTAGACAGAAGAACACTGAAGCTTTCTTT.

The chain has TRBV5-4 and TRBJ2-7, with 8 bases that match TRBD2. The ends lost 4 bases at V and 0 bases at J; junction bases unmatched: 9. Germline CDR1 is SGHNT and CDR2 is YYREEE (reference sequence). The length of the CDR3 is 16 residues. Written as DNA, the CDR3 is TGTGCCAGCAGCGGACCAACTAGCGGCCGCTCCTACGAGCAGTACTTC. It translates to CASSGPTSGRSYEQYF. Full variable domain (rest looked up from reference TRBV5-4 and TRBJ2-7): ETGVTQSPTHLIKTRGQQVTLRCSSQSGHNTVSWYQQALGQGPQFIFQYYREEENGRGNFPPRFSGLQFPNYSSELNVNALELDDSALYLCASSGPTSGRSYEQYFGPGTRLTVT.

J is TRBJ2-7 and V is TRBV2; possibly TRBD2 for D (5 bases). V lost 2 bases and J lost 5, with 13 bases in between. The CDR3 runs 14 residues. CDR1 and CDR2 from the germline V gene are SNHLY and FYNNEI. The DNA for the CDR3 is TGTGCCAGCAGTGAACGGGGTTGGTCGGACGAGCAGTACTTC. Residues: CASSERGWSDEQYF. Together with reference TRBV2 and TRBJ2-7, the CDR3 gives the full variable domain: EPEVTQTPSHQVTQMGQEVILRCVPISNHLYFYWYRQILGQKVEFLVSFYNNEISEKSEIFDDQFSVERPDGSNFTLKIRSTKLEDSAMYFCASSERGWSDEQYFGPGTRLTVT.

The J gene is TRBJ1-5, the V gene TRBV6-5; the D gene is possibly TRBD1 (5 bases). The CDR3 length is 14 residues. Germline lookup yields CDR1 MNHEY and CDR2 SVGAGI. The V end was cut by 7 bases, the J end by 6 bases, with 16 bases between. DNA of the CDR3: TGTGCCAGCACCGCGGGGGGAAACGGTCAGCCCCAGCATTTT. Its translation: CASTAGGNGQPQHF.

The chain joins TRBV4-2 to TRBJ2-3, with 7 bases fitting TRBD1. The CDR3 has 16 amino acids. Looked up from germline, CDR1 is LGHNA and CDR2 is YNFKEQ. V lost 4 bases and J lost 2; bases outside the gene matches: 9. The CDR3 DNA follows: TGTGCCAGCAGCCCCATACGGGACAGAGCCACAGATACGCAGTATTTT. This translates into CASSPIRDRATDTQYF.

CDR3 DNA sequence: TGTGCCAGCAGCTTAGAGGAGGGCTACGAGCAGTACTTC. This translates into CASSLEEGYEQYF. The chain employs TRBV11-2 and TRBJ2-7, with TRBD2 as a possible D gene (6 bases). Looked up from germline, CDR1 is SGHAT and CDR2 is FQNNGV. The CDR3 consists of 13 residues. Trimming took off 0 bases at V and 3 bases at J, with 6 bases between the two ends. Together with reference TRBV11-2 and TRBJ2-7, the CDR3 gives the full variable domain: EAGVAQSPRYKIIEKRQSVAFWCNPISGHATLYWYQQILGQGPKLLIQFQNNGVVDDSQLPKDRFSAERLKGVDSTLKIQPAKLEDSAVYLCASSLEEGYEQYFGPGTRLTVT.